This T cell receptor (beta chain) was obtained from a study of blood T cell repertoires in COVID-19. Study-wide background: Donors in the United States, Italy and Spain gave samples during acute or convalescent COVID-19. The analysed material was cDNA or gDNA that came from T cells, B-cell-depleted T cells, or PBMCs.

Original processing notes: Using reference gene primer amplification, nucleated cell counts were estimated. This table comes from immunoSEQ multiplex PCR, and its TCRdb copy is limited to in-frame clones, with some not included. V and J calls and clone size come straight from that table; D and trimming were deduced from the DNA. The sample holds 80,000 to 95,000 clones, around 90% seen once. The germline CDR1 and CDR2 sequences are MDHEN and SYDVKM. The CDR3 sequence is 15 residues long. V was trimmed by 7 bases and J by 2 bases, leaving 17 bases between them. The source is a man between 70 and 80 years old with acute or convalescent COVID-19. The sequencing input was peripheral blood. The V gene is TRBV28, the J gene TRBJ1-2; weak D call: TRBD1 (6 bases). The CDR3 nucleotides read TGTGCCAGCATTTTGACGGGAGGGGGGAACTATGGCTACACCTTC. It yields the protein CASILTGGGNYGYTF.